This T cell receptor (beta chain) originates from a study of cytomegalovirus exposure and HLA in healthy donors. The CDR3 covers 14 residues. Trimming stripped 2 bases from V and 7 bases from J, with 15 bases between. CDR1 is SGHTA and CDR2 is FQGNSA in the germline V gene. The study's findings and limits: Among TCR beta chains, those listed as cytomegalovirus-associated numbered over 150. Across donors, presence/absence analyses took sequencing depth to be roughly uniform. Most TCR sequences proved rare, with some public TCRs found in many donors. The classifier reportedly diagnosed cytomegalovirus status with high sensitivity and specificity.

The study ran its PCR with 60 Vbeta and 13 Jbeta primers. Profiled with immunoSEQ multiplex PCR; TCRdb holds only in-frame clones, not every one. Among more than 40,000 clones listed, 51% were seen once. Points on this clone: Antigen unknown.

The chain combines TRBV7-2 with TRBJ2-7; D perhaps matches TRBD2 (6 bases). This receptor was obtained from a man aged 55-75 years in good health and CMV-seronegative. Sequences were obtained from PBMCs. As DNA, the CDR3 is TGTGCCAGCAGCTTACGCCGGGGGACGGGGGAGCAGTACTTC. It translates to CASSLRRGTGEQYF.